The clone carrying this T cell receptor beta chain has at least ten counts. Time point: newly diagnosed GD, antithyroid drugs for less than 3 months. Making the TCR library involved RNA that had been extracted from PBMCs. The source of the sample is a study of regulatory T cells in long-lasting Graves disease. Sequencing libraries for TCR beta were prepared with iRepertoire HTBI primers and Arm-PCR of CDR3 regions. Using its own MiXCR run on the multiplex PCR reads, TCRdb lists one record per CDR3 protein. The repertoire has a few hundred thousand distinct CDR3 sequences, approximately 13% of them found once; the top ten carry 8% to 10%. The CDR3 loop spans 16 amino acids. The V gene end was trimmed by 6 bases and the J gene end by 5 bases; junction bases not matched to a gene: 10. A further study also used this sample, focusing on T cells in Graves' hyperthyroidism and ophthalmopathy. This second study notes: Ophthalmopathy stood apart from stable hyperthyroidism in a 13 V-J model.

This sequence originates from a man aged 25-45 years with Graves disease. The source was peripheral blood mononuclear cells (PBMCs), collected at new diagnosis, from a patient treated with antithyroid drugs. The chain couples TRBV12-3 or TRBV12-4 to TRBJ1-3; 10 nucleotides line up with TRBD1. CDR3 protein: CASRFLTGGSRNTIYF. The CDR3 DNA is TGTGCCAGCAGATTCCTGACAGGGGGCAGTAGAAACACCATATATTTT.